This T cell receptor (beta chain) originates from a study of B cell selection in AIRE deficiency. Sorting defined conventional CD4 T cells as CD4+CD127+. Using immunoSEQ multiplex PCR, the repertoire was profiled, and TCRdb retains in-frame clones only, with some absent. The sample comprises fewer than 30,000 clones, around 97% of which are singletons, and 0.2% to 0.25% rests with the top ten. The sequence was collected from a human donor with AIRE deficiency. The sample was conventional CD4+ T cells sorted from PBMCs.

Written as DNA, the CDR3 is TGTGCCAGCAGCGTAGTCACTAGCCATACGCAGTTCTTC. This codes for CASSVVTSHTQFF. The chain joins TRBV9 to TRBJ2-1, with a possible D match to TRBD2 (6 bases). CDR3 length: 13 amino acids. The germline gives CDR1 SGDLS, CDR2 YYNGEE. Trimming took off 0 bases at V and 12 bases at J, with 13 bases between the two ends. Full variable domain (missing parts from reference TRBV9 and TRBJ2-1): DSGVTQTPKHLITATGQRVTLRCSPRSGDLSVYWYQQSLDQGLQFLIQYYNGEERAKGNILERFSAQQFPDLHSELNLSSLELGDSALYFCASSVVTSHTQFFGPGTRLTVL.